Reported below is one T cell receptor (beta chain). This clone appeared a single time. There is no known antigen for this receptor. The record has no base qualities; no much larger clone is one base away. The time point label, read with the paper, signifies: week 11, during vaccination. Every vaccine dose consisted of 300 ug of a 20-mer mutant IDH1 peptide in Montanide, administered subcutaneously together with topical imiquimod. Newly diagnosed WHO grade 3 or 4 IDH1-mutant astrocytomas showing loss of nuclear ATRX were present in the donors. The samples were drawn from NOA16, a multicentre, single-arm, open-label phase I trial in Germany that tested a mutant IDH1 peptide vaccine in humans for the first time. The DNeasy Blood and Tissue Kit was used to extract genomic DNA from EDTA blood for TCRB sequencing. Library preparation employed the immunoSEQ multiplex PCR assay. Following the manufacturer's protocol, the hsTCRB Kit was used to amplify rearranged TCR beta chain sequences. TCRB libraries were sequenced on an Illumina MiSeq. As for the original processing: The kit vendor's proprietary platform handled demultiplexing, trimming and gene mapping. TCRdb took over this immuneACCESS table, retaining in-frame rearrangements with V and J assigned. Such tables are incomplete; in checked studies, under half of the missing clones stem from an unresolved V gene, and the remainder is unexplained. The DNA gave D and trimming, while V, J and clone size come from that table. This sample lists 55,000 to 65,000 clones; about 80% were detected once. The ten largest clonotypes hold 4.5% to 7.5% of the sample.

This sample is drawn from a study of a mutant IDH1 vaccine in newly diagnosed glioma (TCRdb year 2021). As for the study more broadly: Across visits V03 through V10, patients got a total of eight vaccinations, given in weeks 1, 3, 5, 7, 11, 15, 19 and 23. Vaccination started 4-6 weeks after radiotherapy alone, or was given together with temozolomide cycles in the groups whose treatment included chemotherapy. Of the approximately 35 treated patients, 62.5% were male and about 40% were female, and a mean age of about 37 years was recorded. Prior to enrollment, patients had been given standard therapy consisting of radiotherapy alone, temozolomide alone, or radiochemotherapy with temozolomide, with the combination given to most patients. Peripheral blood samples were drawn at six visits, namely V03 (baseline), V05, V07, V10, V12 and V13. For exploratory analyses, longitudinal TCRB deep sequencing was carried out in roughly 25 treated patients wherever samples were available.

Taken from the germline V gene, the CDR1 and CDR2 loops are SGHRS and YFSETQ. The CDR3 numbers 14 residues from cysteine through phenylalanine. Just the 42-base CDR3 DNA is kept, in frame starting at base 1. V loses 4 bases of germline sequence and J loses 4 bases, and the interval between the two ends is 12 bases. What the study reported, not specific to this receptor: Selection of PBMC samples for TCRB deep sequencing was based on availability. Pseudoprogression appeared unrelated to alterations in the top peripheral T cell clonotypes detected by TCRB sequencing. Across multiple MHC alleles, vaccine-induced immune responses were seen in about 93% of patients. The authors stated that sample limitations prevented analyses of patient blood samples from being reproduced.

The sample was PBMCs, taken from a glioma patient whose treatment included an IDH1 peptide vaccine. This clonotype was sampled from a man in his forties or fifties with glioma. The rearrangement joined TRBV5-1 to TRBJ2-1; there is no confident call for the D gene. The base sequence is TGCGCCAGCAGCCCAACCGGGCTGTACAATGAGCAGTTCTTC. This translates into CASSPTGLYNEQFF.